A selection of T cell receptor beta chains follows, all from one sample in a study of CD8 T cells in Susac syndrome. Using its own MiXCR run on the immunoSEQ multiplex PCR reads, TCRdb lists one record per CDR3 protein. The repertoire holds more than 150,000 distinct CDR3 sequences, with less than 97% as singletons. Specimen: CD8+ T cells from PBMCs. The receptor source for this set is a human donor with multiple sclerosis. Each CDR3 is given with its conserved first and last residue. A D gene is named only where the DNA matches it firmly. Where a row states a size, it is once, few, many or the class of an expanded clone; other rows omit it.

abundance	v_gene	j_gene	d_gene	CDR3aa	CDR3nt
.	TRBV29-1	TRBJ1-4	.	CSVLLDPEGDSEKLFF	TGCAGCGTTCTCCTAGACCCGGAGGGGGATAGTGAAAAACTGTTTTTT
.	TRBV9	TRBJ2-7	TRBD1	CASSDGTGGYEQYF	TGTGCCAGCAGCGACGGGACAGGGGGCTACGAGCAGTACTTC
.	TRBV9	TRBJ2-1	TRBD2	CASSVSAGLAGGSSYNEQFF	TGTGCCAGCAGCGTGTCCGCGGGACTAGCGGGGGGTAGCTCCTACAATGAGCAGTTCTTC
.	TRBV27	TRBJ2-3	.	CASSFQHTDTQYF	TGTGCCAGCAGTTTCCAACACACAGATACGCAGTATTTT
.	TRBV13	TRBJ2-3	.	CASTYIGAERTDTQYF	TGTGCCAGCACTTATATCGGGGCGGAGAGAACAGATACGCAGTATTTT
.	TRBV20-1	TRBJ2-1	.	CSAKANRNEQFF	TGCAGTGCTAAGGCTAATCGGAATGAGCAGTTCTTC
.	TRBV20-1	TRBJ1-2	.	CSAREGTVYGYTF	TGCAGTGCTAGAGAGGGAACGGTCTATGGCTACACCTTC
.	TRBV4-1	TRBJ1-2	.	CASSQHSQTNFGYTF	TGCGCCAGCAGCCAGCATAGTCAAACTAACTTCGGCTACACCTTC
.	TRBV15	TRBJ2-3	.	CATSREGLLPSDTQYF	TGTGCCACCAGCAGAGAAGGGCTACTCCCTTCGGATACGCAGTATTTT
.	TRBV3-1	TRBJ1-1	.	CASSLGRGLNTEAFF	TGTGCCAGCAGTCTCGGGAGGGGGTTGAACACTGAAGCTTTCTTT
.	TRBV12-3/TRBV12-4	TRBJ1-1	.	CASSLPGPTEAFF	TGTGCCAGCAGTTTACCAGGGCCCACTGAAGCTTTCTTT
.	TRBV4-1	TRBJ1-5	.	CASSQAINQPQHF	TGCGCCAGCAGCCAAGCTATAAACCAGCCCCAGCATTTT
.	TRBV7-9	TRBJ2-1	TRBD1	CASSPGTGVNNEQFF	TGTGCCAGCAGCCCCGGGACAGGGGTCAACAATGAGCAGTTCTTC
once	TRBV20-1	TRBJ2-7	TRBD2	CSARALAGKGYEQYF	TGCAGTGCTAGAGCACTAGCGGGGAAGGGGTACGAGCAGTACTTC
.	TRBV15	TRBJ2-7	TRBD2	CATSRAGGSTYEQYF	TGTGCCACCAGCAGAGCGGGGGGGTCAACCTACGAGCAGTACTTC
.	TRBV2	TRBJ2-5	TRBD2	CASRGTSWGQETQYF	TGTGCCAGCAGAGGGACTAGTTGGGGGCAAGAGACCCAGTACTTC
.	TRBV9	TRBJ2-2	TRBD2	CASSVVGGYTGELFF	TGTGCCAGCAGCGTAGTGGGAGGGTACACCGGGGAGCTGTTTTTT
once	TRBV25-1	TRBJ2-1	TRBD2	CASSEYTSGGPRERFF	TGTGCCAGCAGTGAATATACTAGCGGGGGGCCACGAGAGCGGTTCTTC
.	TRBV5-6	TRBJ2-2	.	CASSSGGGTNTGELFF	TGTGCCAGCAGCTCGGGTGGGGGAACAAACACCGGGGAGCTGTTTTTT
.	TRBV15	TRBJ1-2	.	CATSRDTAIYGYTF	TGTGCCACCAGCAGAGATACAGCCATCTATGGCTACACCTTC
.	TRBV30	TRBJ2-7	.	CAWSVAGPYEQYF	TGTGCCTGGAGTGTGGCAGGGCCATACGAGCAGTACTTC
.	TRBV7-3	TRBJ2-3	TRBD2	CASSTEPGLGTTDTQYF	TGTGCCAGCAGCACTGAACCGGGACTAGGGACCACAGATACGCAGTATTTT